One T cell receptor beta chain is described in this entry. These data are taken from a study of blood T cell repertoires in COVID-19. Study overall: Donors in the United States, Italy and Spain gave samples during acute or convalescent COVID-19. PBMCs, B-cell-depleted T cells, or T cells were the source of the cDNA or gDNA that made up the material.

The authors' processing: The assay estimated nucleated cells by amplifying reference gene primers. TCRdb's table, derived via immunoSEQ multiplex PCR, lists solely in-frame clones and lacks some. The V and J calls and clone size come from that table; D and trimming were worked out from the DNA. This repertoire shows 60,000 to 75,000 clones, about 80% found once; its top ten account for less than 15%. This sequence was found in a human donor in a cohort sampled during active COVID-19. The source material was peripheral blood.

The CDR3 reads CASSVGMGGSDNEQFF. The DNA for the CDR3 is TGTGCCAGCAGCGTTGGGATGGGGGGTAGCGACAATGAGCAGTTCTTC. This sequence joins TRBV9 and TRBJ2-1, with D possibly matching TRBD2 (6 bases). This CDR3 has 16 residues. Trimming stripped 2 bases from V and 5 bases from J, with 17 bases between. Germline V gene data show CDR1 as SGDLS and CDR2 as YYNGEE.